These 3 T cell receptor beta chains were sequenced from one sample in a study of T-cell reconstitution after alpha-beta-depleted transplantation in children. Findings of the study overall: Most T-cell counts and diversity one year after the transplant came from T cells that were newly produced.

Their specific antigens are unknown. For TCRbeta, the library was prepared with unique molecular identifiers. A single record per CDR3 protein comes from TCRdb applying MiXCR to the PCR reads. The sample yields around 270,000 distinct CDR3 sequences, approximately 7.3% seen once. This sample comprised peripheral blood, obtained 360 days after TCRalphabeta/CD19-depleted stem cell transplant. Every receptor here comes from a female patient aged 2-15 years who had a stem cell transplant for Fanconi anemia, so the T cells may come from the graft donor.

The genes are TRBV19 and TRBJ2-2, with a possible D match to TRBD2 (5 bases). The CDR3 sequence is 16 residues long. The ends were cut back, 5 bases at V and 6 bases at J, with 19 bases in the middle. Germline assignment: CDR1 LNHDA and CDR2 SQIVND (reference sequence). DNA of the CDR3: TGTGCCAGTAGTCCCCGGACTCTGAACTTCCCCGGGGAGCTGTTTTTT. Encoded protein: CASSPRTLNFPGELFF.

The genes are TRBV11-1 and TRBJ1-2; D remains unclear. Germline CDR1 and CDR2: SGHAT and FQDESV (reference sequence). This CDR3 region has 16 residues. The V gene lost 3 bases and the J gene lost 0 bases, with 14 bases spanning the gap. CDR3 nucleotides: TGTGCCAGCAGCTTCGGGGTGAGGGCGGCTAACTATGGCTACACCTTC. It specifies CASSFGVRAANYGYTF.

J is TRBJ2-7 and V is TRBV6-5; D unclear. The V end was cut by 2 bases, the J end by 0 bases, with 5 bases between. Germline V lookup: CDR1 MNHEY, CDR2 SVGAGI. The CDR3 consists of 13 residues. The CDR3 protein is CASSYGYSYEQYV. CDR3 DNA sequence: TGTGCCAGCAGTTACGGATACTCCTACGAGCAGTACGTC.